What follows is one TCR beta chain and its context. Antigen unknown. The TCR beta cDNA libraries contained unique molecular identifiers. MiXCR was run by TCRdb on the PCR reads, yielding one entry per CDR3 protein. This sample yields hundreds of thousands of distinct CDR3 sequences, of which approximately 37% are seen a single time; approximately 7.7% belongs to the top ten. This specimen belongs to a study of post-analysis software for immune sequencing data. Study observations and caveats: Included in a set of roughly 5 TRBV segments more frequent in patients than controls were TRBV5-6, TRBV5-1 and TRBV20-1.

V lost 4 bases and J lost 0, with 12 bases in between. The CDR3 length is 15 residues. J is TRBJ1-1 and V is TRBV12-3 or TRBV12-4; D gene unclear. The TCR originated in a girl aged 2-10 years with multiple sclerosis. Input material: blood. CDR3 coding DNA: TGTGCCAGCAGTTATAGGGCCCGCATGAACACTGAAGCTTTCTTT. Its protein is CASSYRARMNTEAFF.